These 6 T cell receptor beta chains originate from one sample sequenced in a study of CD4+ T cells in melanoma. Clones were sequenced by immunoSEQ multiplex PCR, and TCRdb holds only the in-frame ones, with some missing. Of about 9,800 clones listed, roughly two thirds were seen once; the top ten hold 15% to 20%. Sequencing input: cells from a culture (not recorded whether cultured in vitro). The receptors here all came from a human donor with melanoma.

The chain has TRBV11-2 and TRBJ1-5; D ambiguous. The CDR3 contains 13 residues. Germline CDR1 and CDR2: SGHAT and FQNNGV. V was pared by 5 bases and J by 7 bases, with 12 bases between. CDR3 region: CASSRAPGQPQHF. The DNA for the CDR3 is TGTGCCAGCAGCCGCGCGCCTGGGCAGCCCCAGCATTTT.

This clone was seen once. The V gene is TRBV6-5, the J gene TRBJ2-7; 11 bases map to TRBD1. J was trimmed by 4 bases and V by 8 bases; bases with no gene match: 4. This CDR3 is 13 amino acids long. Per germline, CDR1 MNHEY and CDR2 SVGAGI. The CDR3 region is CASWTGGHYEQYF. CDR3 nucleotides: TGTGCCAGCTGGACAGGGGGCCATTACGAGCAGTACTTC.

The chain uses TRBV5-6 and TRBJ1-1; 7 bases fit TRBD1. V was clipped by 0 bases and J by 11 bases; unmatched bases: 13. CDR3 length equals 15 residues. Germline V CDR1 and CDR2: SGHDT, YYEEEE. The CDR3 DNA follows: TGTGCCAGCAGCTTGGGGGGAGGGGGCTTGGGTTTGGCTTTCTTT. Translation gives CASSLGGGGLGLAFF.

This rearrangement joins TRBV7-9 to TRBJ1-4, with TRBD1 identical over 10 bases. Losses at the gene ends were 5 bases for V and 0 bases for J; bases not matched to a gene: 3. Germline assignment: CDR1 SEHNR and CDR2 FQNEAQ (reference sequence). The CDR3 covers 16 residues. CDR3 in amino acids: CASSPGQGATNEKLFF. The CDR3 nucleotides are TGTGCCAGCAGCCCAGGACAGGGGGCAACTAATGAAAAACTGTTTTTT.

The chain recombines TRBV6-5 with TRBJ2-3; D ambiguous. Germline V gene sequence: CDR1 MNHEY, CDR2 SVGAGI. This CDR3 comprises 12 residues. Trimming cost V 6 bases and J 2 bases, with 6 bases left between them. The CDR3 nucleotides are TGTGCCAGCAGGGGGAACACAGATACGCAGTATTTT. Amino acids: CASRGNTDTQYF.

The rearrangement uses TRBV5-1 and TRBJ1-1, with D possibly matching TRBD1 (5 bases). Germline lookup yields CDR1 SGHRS and CDR2 YFSETQ. V lost 2 bases and J 4 bases, leaving 15 bases between the germline ends. The CDR3 loop spans 15 amino acids. CDR3 amino acids: CASSFGSREGTEAFF. The CDR3 DNA reads as TGCGCCAGCAGCTTTGGGTCCAGGGAGGGCACTGAAGCTTTCTTT.